This note documents a single T cell receptor (beta chain) sequence. This entry is derived from a study of CD4+ T cells in melanoma. V was pared by 3 bases and J by 5 bases, with 10 bases of the junction left unmatched. The length of the CDR3 is 16 residues. Germline values: CDR1 LNHDA, CDR2 SQIVND (reference sequence). Produced via immunoSEQ multiplex PCR; TCRdb's table is partial and in-frame only. The sample shows over 45,000 clones, over 60% of them seen only once. Sequencing was performed on tumor tissue. This TCR derives from a human donor with melanoma. The chain is built from TRBV19 and TRBJ2-5, with 9 bases lining up with TRBD1. In DNA, the CDR3 is TGTGCCAGTAGTATTGGGACAGGGACCCTCGGGGAGACCCAGTACTTC. Protein product: CASSIGTGTLGETQYF.